This TCR beta chain originates from a study of blood T cell repertoires in COVID-19. Across the study: Specimens from acute and convalescent COVID-19 originated in the United States, Italy and Spain. PBMCs, B-cell-depleted T cells, or T cells provided the cDNA or gDNA that made up the material.

Germline V gene lookup returns CDR1 DFQATT and CDR2 SNEGSKA (reference sequence). CDR3 length: 14 residues. Trimming removed 3 bases from V and 6 bases from J, with 17 bases in between. Per the original methods: Scientists estimated how many nucleated cells there were by amplifying reference gene primers. The data were produced by immunoSEQ multiplex PCR, yet TCRdb's version contains in-frame clones alone and is incomplete. V and J calls and clone size are as listed in that table; D and trimming were resolved from the DNA. The sample contains fewer than 50,000 clones, around four fifths of which appear only once.

The sequence was collected from a woman of 80 years or more with active or convalescent COVID-19. Material for sequencing was peripheral blood. The chain combines TRBV20-1 with TRBJ1-1; D remains unclear. The CDR3 loop reads CSASGPQEVAEAFF. Here the CDR3 DNA reads TGCAGTGCTAGTGGCCCCCAGGAAGTGGCTGAAGCTTTCTTT.